This T cell receptor beta chain was profiled in a study of blood T cell repertoires in COVID-19. Germline V gene data show CDR1 as SGHAT and CDR2 as FQNNGV. This CDR3 spans 15 amino acids. The ends were cut back, 6 bases at V and 1 base at J, with 14 bases in the middle. Method: immunoSEQ multiplex PCR; TCRdb's copy keeps in-frame clones and lacks some. The sample shows roughly 190,000 clones, 75% to 85% of them seen only once. The source is a woman in her forties or fifties with acute COVID-19. The V gene is TRBV11-2, the J gene TRBJ2-3; D unresolved. Sequencing input: PBMCs or T cells enriched from blood (not recorded which). CDR3 DNA sequence: TGTGCCAGCAGTCAAAGATCAGTTCGCACAGATACGCAGTATTTT. Its translation is CASSQRSVRTDTQYF.